Listed below are T cell receptor beta chains from one sample, sequenced in a study of immune reconstitution after stem cell transplant in scleroderma. From the RT-PCR reads, TCRdb called clonotypes with MiXCR, one entry per CDR3 protein. In the table there are 1,500 or so distinct CDR3 sequences, 14% of which are singletons. The sample was gathered before or after autologous hematopoietic stem cell transplantation (not recorded which). All receptors come from a female donor with systemic sclerosis. Each CDR3 is given with its conserved first and last residue. D genes are given only for firm matches. A row's size may be missing; if present it is once, few, many or a size class.

TRBV7-6	TRBD2	TRBJ2-6	few	CASSLALGGAPPGANVLTF	TGTGCCAGCAGCTTAGCGTTGGGAGGGGCCCCTCCTGGGGCCAACGTCCTGACTTTC
TRBV2	.	TRBJ2-7	medium-sized	CASRGPAEGASYEQYF	TGTGCCAGCAGGGGCCCTGCGGAGGGCGCGTCCTACGAGCAGTACTTC
TRBV20-1	TRBD2	TRBJ2-3	.	CSVGGGGDTQYF	TGCAGTGTTGGCGGGGGAGGGGATACGCAGTATTTT
TRBV24-1	.	TRBJ2-2	medium-sized	CATSDVGTGELFF	TGTGCCACCTCTGACGTGGGCACCGGGGAGCTGTTTTTT
TRBV7-9	.	TRBJ1-1	medium-sized	CASTQGSSTEAFF	TGTGCCAGCACGCAAGGGAGCAGCACTGAAGCTTTCTTT
TRBV5-6	.	TRBJ1-1	medium-sized	CASSLGGNTEVFF	TGTGCCAGCAGCTTGGGGGGGAACACTGAAGTTTTCTTT
TRBV12-3/TRBV12-4	.	TRBJ1-2	.	CASSLELRSYGYTF	TGTGCCAGCAGTTTAGAATTAAGGAGCTATGGCTACACCTTC
TRBV5-5	.	TRBJ1-2	large	CASSLAGGYGYTF	TGTGCCAGCAGCTTGGCCGGCGGCTATGGCTACACCTTC
TRBV24-1	.	TRBJ1-5	medium-sized	CATSGAGRTQPQHF	TGTGCCACCAGTGGGGCAGGGAGGACTCAGCCCCAGCATTTT
TRBV29-1	.	TRBJ1-1	medium-sized	CSVERGGVRTEAFF	TGCAGCGTTGAGAGAGGAGGGGTGAGGACTGAAGCTTTCTTT
TRBV6-2/TRBV6-3	.	TRBJ2-7	large	CASRVSYEQYF	TGTGCCAGCAGGGTCTCCTACGAGCAGTACTTC
TRBV30	TRBD1	TRBJ1-2	large	CAWVQPGGRDGYTF	TGTGCCTGGGTACAACCAGGGGGTCGGGATGGCTACACCTTC
TRBV29-1	.	TRBJ2-5	medium-sized	CSVENGRDQETQYF	TGCAGCGTTGAAAACGGCAGGGACCAAGAGACCCAGTACTTC
TRBV5-1	TRBD1	TRBJ2-7	.	CASSLGTGGAYEQYF	TGCGCCAGCAGCTTGGGGACAGGAGGAGCCTACGAGCAGTACTTC
TRBV6-2/TRBV6-3	.	TRBJ1-1	large	CASRWGAEAFF	TGTGCCAGCAGGTGGGGGGCTGAAGCTTTCTTT
TRBV7-3	TRBD1	TRBJ1-5	.	CAPGTGGGNQPQHF	TGTGCCCCCGGGACAGGGGGCGGGAATCAGCCCCAGCATTTT
TRBV16	TRBD1	TRBJ1-1	medium-sized	CASSPQGDTEAFF	TGTGCCAGCAGCCCGCAGGGGGACACTGAAGCTTTCTTT
TRBV20-1	TRBD1	TRBJ1-6	medium-sized	CSASVVGRGLNSPLHF	TGCAGTGCTAGTGTTGTTGGCAGGGGGCTAAATTCACCCCTCCACTTT
TRBV29-1	TRBD2	TRBJ2-3	few	CSVAGLAGTDTQYF	TGCAGCGTTGCGGGACTAGCGGGGACAGATACGCAGTATTTT
TRBV15	.	TRBJ1-2	few	CATSPGTDYGYTF	TGTGCCACCAGCCCGGGGACCGACTATGGCTACACCTTC
TRBV4-1	.	TRBJ1-2	medium-sized	CASTPEGGYGYTF	TGCGCCAGCACCCCGGAGGGAGGCTATGGCTACACCTTC
TRBV19	.	TRBJ1-1	.	CASRSWGPRGTAEAFF	TGTGCCAGTAGGTCTTGGGGCCCTCGAGGGACGGCTGAAGCTTTCTTT
TRBV11-3	.	TRBJ1-1	.	CASSKGTDTEAFF	TGTGCCAGCAGCAAAGGGACGGACACTGAAGCTTTCTTT
TRBV6-5	.	TRBJ1-2	few	CASRIQGFGGYTF	TGTGCCAGCAGAATACAGGGTTTTGGCGGCTACACCTTC